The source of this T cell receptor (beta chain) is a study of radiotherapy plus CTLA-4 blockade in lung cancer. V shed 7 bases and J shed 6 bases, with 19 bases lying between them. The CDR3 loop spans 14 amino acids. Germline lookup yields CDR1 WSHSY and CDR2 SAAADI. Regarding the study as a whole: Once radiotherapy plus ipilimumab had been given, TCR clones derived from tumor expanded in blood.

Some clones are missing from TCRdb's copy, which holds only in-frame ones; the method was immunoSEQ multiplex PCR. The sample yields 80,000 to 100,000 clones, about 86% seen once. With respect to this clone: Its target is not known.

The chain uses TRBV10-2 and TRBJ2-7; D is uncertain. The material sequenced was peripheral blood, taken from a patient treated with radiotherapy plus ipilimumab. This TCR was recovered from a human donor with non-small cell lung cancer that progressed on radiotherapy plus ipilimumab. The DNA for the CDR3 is TGCGCCAGCACATACTCCAACCCCCTTTCCGAGCAGTACTTC. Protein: CASTYSNPLSEQYF.